This entry is about one T cell receptor beta chain. Antigen unknown. The sample comes from a study of cytotoxic CD8 clonotypes in ibrutinib-treated CLL. As for the study in general: After a median of about six years, roughly 14 patients stayed remitted and around 12 progressed; responses had been partial in some 25 and complete in 2.

Regarding the study as a whole: Contraction or stability on treatment was seen for public clonotypes, which were uncommon.

TCR beta library input comprised approximately 1.9 micrograms of genomic DNA from cryopreserved PBMCs. Deep sequencing aimed at 1 in 200,000 to 1 in 1 million T cells' resolution. The repertoire was sequenced with immunoSEQ multiplex PCR; TCRdb's copy has only in-frame clones and lacks some. The repertoire holds tens of thousands of clones, with roughly 86% as singletons. Sequencing was performed on PBMCs, taken before ibrutinib treatment. The TCR was taken from a human donor with chronic lymphocytic leukemia.

The CDR3 coding sequence is TGTGCCAGCAGCTTATTAGCCGGGAGGAACGAGCAGTACTTC. Translation gives CASSLLAGRNEQYF. V gene TRBV7-9 combines with J gene TRBJ2-7, with 7 bases fitting TRBD2. V trimming: 2 bases; J trimming: 5 bases; junction bases outside the gene matches: 6. Germline CDR1 is SEHNR and CDR2 is FQNEAQ (reference sequence). The CDR3 contains 14 residues.